This entry lists 10 T cell receptor beta chains sequenced from one sample in a study of cytomegalovirus exposure and HLA in healthy donors (dated by TCRdb to 2016 to 2017). Library preparation employed the immunoSEQ multiplex PCR assay. For the multiplex PCR, a mixture combining 60 forward primers for TCR Vbeta segments and 13 reverse primers for TCR Jbeta segments was used. TCRdb stores this immuneACCESS table with in-frame sequences only. Part of the clones is absent; in the studies checked, under half of the shortfall reflects unresolved V genes, and no reason is known for the rest. For this sample there are 60,000 or so clones; roughly 80% appear just once. The biggest ten clones account for around 1.8% of the sample. Sequencing was carried out using PBMCs. The receptors here all came from a man between 40 and 49 years old in good health and CMV-seronegative.

In its sample, this clone was seen once. CDR3 amino acids: CASSLEATLRTDTQYF. CDR3 bases: TGTGCCAGCAGCTTGGAGGCGACATTACGCACAGATACGCAGTATTTT. The rearrangement links TRBV5-4 to TRBJ2-3; no firm D call. V lost 0 bases, J lost 1 base, and 12 bases lay in between. Germline CDR1 reads SGHNT; CDR2 reads YYREEE (reference sequence). This CDR3 is 16 amino acids long.

The rearrangement joins TRBV2 to TRBJ2-3; TRBD1 matches at 9 bases. V lost 6 bases to trimming and J lost 4 bases; unmatched junction nucleotides: 5. Germline V lookup: CDR1 SNHLY, CDR2 FYNNEI. The CDR3 covers 14 residues. CDR3 region: CASRGDRVADTQYF. In DNA, the CDR3 is TGTGCCAGCAGAGGGGACAGGGTTGCAGATACGCAGTATTTT.

V gene TRBV19 combines with J gene TRBJ1-1, with TRBD1 as a possible D gene (6 bases). CDR1 is LNHDA and CDR2 is SQIVND in the germline V gene (reference sequence). V lost 9 bases and J lost 1, with 15 bases in between. The CDR3 loop spans 14 amino acids. The CDR3 region has the DNA TGTGCCAGCATCTATGGCAGGGGGAACACTGAAGCTTTCTTT. Protein product: CASIYGRGNTEAFF.

This clone was counted between two and nine times. The chain employs TRBV7-6 and TRBJ2-5; 7 bases agree with TRBD1. The ends lost 5 bases at V and 3 bases at J; junction bases unmatched: 3. The CDR3 runs to 13 residues. Germline values: CDR1 SGHVS, CDR2 FNYEAQ. CDR3 region: CASSATGEETQYF. In DNA, the CDR3 is TGTGCCAGCAGCGCCACAGGGGAAGAGACCCAGTACTTC.

CDR3 amino acids: CASSPRTGPTYGYTF. In DNA, the CDR3 is TGTGCCAGCAGCCCCCGGACAGGACCGACGTATGGCTACACCTTC. The chain uses TRBV7-2 and TRBJ1-2, with 7 bases fitting TRBD1. The germline gives CDR1 SGHTA, CDR2 FQGNSA. This CDR3 comprises 15 residues. Trimming removed 5 bases from V and 5 bases from J; junction bases left unmatched: 11.

The chain uses TRBV5-1 and TRBJ1-1; the match to TRBD1 covers 7 bases. Germline V gives CDR1 SGHRS, CDR2 YFSETQ. The CDR3 has 14 residues. J was trimmed by 5 bases and V by 4 bases; bases with no gene match: 8. The CDR3 protein is CASSPEGGRTEAFF. CDR3 bases: TGCGCCAGCAGCCCTGAAGGGGGCCGAACTGAAGCTTTCTTT.

The genes are TRBV5-4 and TRBJ2-1; TRBD1 might be the D (5 bases). This CDR3 contains 17 residues. The ends were cut back, 0 bases at V and 0 bases at J, with 13 bases in the middle. Germline loops: CDR1 SGHNT, CDR2 YYREEE (reference sequence). CDR3 residues: CASSLGGSTSSYNEQFF. CDR3 sequence (DNA): TGTGCCAGCAGCTTGGGGGGCAGTACGAGCTCCTACAATGAGCAGTTCTTC. The whole variable domain, filled in from reference TRBV5-4 and TRBJ2-1, reads ETGVTQSPTHLIKTRGQQVTLRCSSQSGHNTVSWYQQALGQGPQFIFQYYREEENGRGNFPPRFSGLQFPNYSSELNVNALELDDSALYLCASSLGGSTSSYNEQFFGPGTRLTVL.

Only one count was recorded for this clone. This rearrangement joins TRBV5-6 to TRBJ2-1, with 7 bases lining up with TRBD1. CDR1 and CDR2 (germline): SGHDT, YYEEEE. The ends lost 4 bases at V and 4 bases at J; junction bases unmatched: 8. The CDR3 has 15 amino acids. The chain's CDR3 is CASSVTGFEYNEQFF. Written as DNA, the CDR3 is TGTGCCAGCAGCGTGACAGGGTTCGAGTACAATGAGCAGTTCTTC.

The chain links TRBV6-6 to TRBJ1-3, with D hard to call. The CDR3 consists of 13 residues. The ends were cut back, 5 bases at V and 0 bases at J, with 5 bases in the middle. CDR1 and CDR2 (germline): MNHNY, SVGAGI (reference sequence). The CDR3 DNA sequence: TGTGCCAGCAGTATCATCTCTGGAAACACCATATATTTT. Translating gives CASSIISGNTIYF.

The CDR3 nucleotides are TGTGCCAGCAGTTACCCGGACCGGGGCTCTGGAAACACCATATATTTT. It is translated as CASSYPDRGSGNTIYF. J is TRBJ1-3 and V is TRBV6-6; D not certain. From germline, CDR1 is MNHNY and CDR2 SVGAGI (reference sequence). This CDR3 is 16 amino acids long. The V end was cut by 2 bases, the J end by 0 bases, with 11 bases between.